The T cell receptor (beta chain) described here comes from a study of T cell repertoires in cytomegalovirus infection. This clonotype was counted between two and nine times. Antigen unknown. TCRdb reanalysed the reads using MiXCR and keeps one entry per CDR3 protein. The repertoire holds hundreds of thousands of distinct CDR3 sequences, with around 32% as singletons. This CDR3 contains 14 residues. The germline V gene has CDR1 MNHNS and CDR2 SASEGT. Deletions cut 10 bases from V and 0 bases from J, with 13 bases between. The chain recombines TRBV6-1 with TRBJ1-3, with D unclear. Sample: cultured PBMCs, taken from culture after CMV antigen stimulation. The source is a human donor in good health (CMV status not recorded). Some clones in this sample may be carry-over from other donors' samples. The CDR3 DNA reads as TGTGCCACCTTCTCGTGGGCCTCTGGAAACACCATATATTTT. Its translation: CATFSWASGNTIYF.